Listed below are T cell receptor beta chains from one sample, sequenced in a study of beta chain features in type 1 diabetes. The data were produced by immunoSEQ multiplex PCR, yet TCRdb's version contains in-frame clones alone and is incomplete. The table shows some 640,000 clones, with over 12% occurring only once. Material for sequencing was naive CD4+ T cells from blood. These receptors were collected from a man aged 18 to 35 with type 1 diabetes. The CDR3 runs from the conserved cysteine through the conserved F or W. A D gene is named only where the DNA matches it firmly. Part of the rows lack a size; the others show once, few, many or a class for expanded clones.

clone size: NA
J gene: TRBJ2-7
V gene: TRBV28
CDR3 length: 16
D gene: NA
CDR3 DNA: TGTGCCAGCAATCCCTTCTCGGGCGCCTATTCCTACGAGCAGTACTTC
CDR3 protein: CASNPFSGAYSYEQYF

clone size: few
J gene: TRBJ1-1
V gene: TRBV7-9
CDR3 length: 13
D gene: NA
CDR3 DNA: TGTGCCAGCAGCTTCACAGCGAACACTGAAGCTTTCTTT
CDR3 protein: CASSFTANTEAFF

clone size: few
J gene: TRBJ2-3
V gene: TRBV30
CDR3 length: 15
D gene: TRBD2
CDR3 DNA: TGTGCCTGGGCCCTAGCGGGAGGGCGAGCAGATACGCAGTATTTT
CDR3 protein: CAWALAGGRADTQYF

clone size: NA
J gene: TRBJ1-1
V gene: TRBV2
CDR3 length: 12
D gene: NA
CDR3 DNA: TGTGCCAGCAGTCGGAGGGGCTCTGAAGCTTTCTTT
CDR3 protein: CASSRRGSEAFF

clone size: NA
J gene: TRBJ2-3
V gene: TRBV5-1
CDR3 length: 13
D gene: TRBD2
CDR3 DNA: TGCGCCAGCACTGGACTAGCCGGAGATACGCAGTATTTT
CDR3 protein: CASTGLAGDTQYF

clone size: few
J gene: TRBJ1-1
V gene: TRBV7-2
CDR3 length: 14
D gene: TRBD1
CDR3 DNA: TGTGCCAGCAGCTCGCAGGGGGAAATAACTGAAGCTTTCTTT
CDR3 protein: CASSSQGEITEAFF

clone size: few
J gene: TRBJ2-5
V gene: TRBV14
CDR3 length: 16
D gene: TRBD1
CDR3 DNA: TGTGCCAGCAGCCAACACACAGGGGACACCCAAGAGACCCAGTACTTC
CDR3 protein: CASSQHTGDTQETQYF

clone size: NA
J gene: TRBJ2-7
V gene: TRBV25-1
CDR3 length: 12
D gene: TRBD2
CDR3 DNA: TGTGCCAGCAGGGATGGGAGGGCCGAGCAGTACTTC
CDR3 protein: CASRDGRAEQYF

clone size: few
J gene: TRBJ2-1
V gene: TRBV9
CDR3 length: 15
D gene: NA
CDR3 DNA: TGTGCCAGCAGCGCCCTGACAGCGTCCTACAATGAGCAGTTCTTC
CDR3 protein: CASSALTASYNEQFF

clone size: few
J gene: TRBJ1-5
V gene: TRBV5-6
CDR3 length: 14
D gene: TRBD1
CDR3 DNA: TGTGCCAGCAGCTTGGGACAGGGATATCAGCCCCAGCATTTT
CDR3 protein: CASSLGQGYQPQHF

clone size: few
J gene: TRBJ2-7
V gene: TRBV18
CDR3 length: 16
D gene: TRBD1
CDR3 DNA: TGTGCCAGCTCACCTCTAGGGACAGGTAACAACTACGAGCAGTACTTC
CDR3 protein: CASSPLGTGNNYEQYF

clone size: few
J gene: TRBJ2-7
V gene: TRBV4-2
CDR3 length: 15
D gene: TRBD2
CDR3 DNA: TGTGCCAGCAGCCAAGACAGGACTAGCGCCTACGAGCAGTACTTC
CDR3 protein: CASSQDRTSAYEQYF

clone size: NA
J gene: TRBJ1-2
V gene: TRBV4-1
CDR3 length: 14
D gene: TRBD1
CDR3 DNA: TGCGCCAGCAGCCAAGAGGACAGGGTGGGAGGCTACACCTTC
CDR3 protein: CASSQEDRVGGYTF

clone size: NA
J gene: TRBJ2-7
V gene: TRBV4-2
CDR3 length: 18
D gene: TRBD2
CDR3 DNA: TGTGCCAGCAGCCCCCTTCCAACTAGCGGGCCAAGCTCCTACGAGCAGTACTTC
CDR3 protein: CASSPLPTSGPSSYEQYF

clone size: few
J gene: TRBJ1-1
V gene: TRBV7-9
CDR3 length: 15
D gene: TRBD1
CDR3 DNA: TGTGCCAGCAGCTCGACACGGACAGGGGGCACTGAAGCTTTCTTT
CDR3 protein: CASSSTRTGGTEAFF

clone size: NA
J gene: TRBJ2-5
V gene: TRBV5-1
CDR3 length: 14
D gene: NA
CDR3 DNA: TGCGCCAGCAGCACCTCCGGAAGGGGAGAGACCCAGTACTTC
CDR3 protein: CASSTSGRGETQYF